This T cell receptor beta chain derives from a study of blood T cell repertoires in COVID-19. Method: immunoSEQ multiplex PCR; TCRdb's copy keeps in-frame clones and lacks some. This sample yields a few hundred thousand clones, of which around nine tenths are seen a single time; about 4% belongs to the top ten. The ends lost 4 bases at V and 1 base at J; junction bases unmatched: 4. Germline loops: CDR1 SGHRS, CDR2 YFSETQ. CDR3 size: 15 residues. To note about this clone: Other DNA sequences from this sample encode an identical CDR3 as well.

The receptor was derived from a woman aged 25 to 45 who had been exposed to COVID-19. The sample consisted of PBMCs or T cells enriched from blood (not recorded which). V usage is TRBV5-1 and J usage is TRBJ2-3, with TRBD1 matching over 9 bases. The CDR3 bases are TGCGCCAGCAGCCTACAGGGGGCAGGCACAGATACGCAGTATTTT. Residues: CASSLQGAGTDTQYF.